This TCR beta chain was retrieved from a study of long-term antiretroviral therapy in people with HIV (dated by TCRdb to between 2021 and 2024). Turning to the overall study: The earliest samples were collected about a decade before the 2015 WHO recommendation for immediate ART, when ART was typically delayed until CD4 counts fell. No cross-contamination during QIAcube processing turned up in test extractions that ran a monoclonal T-cell line alongside around 32 polyclonal samples. From a few dozen adults with confirmed HIV infection, the cohort provided 150 to 200 cryopreserved PBMC samples, gathered serially across a mean of approximately six years (range 1-12). A retrospective serial study tested whether ART initiation and durable HIV suppression were associated with changes in peripheral blood TRB repertoire composition and diversity. About 35% of the 30 participants with HIV were female. Overall study outcomes, separate from this receptor: ART initiation was associated with a significant increase in TRB diversity, but diversity stayed significantly below transplant donor controls even after long-term ART. Expanded TRB clones identified before ART initiation dominated the repertoire across all time points, though the dominance fluctuated and decreased in many PLHIV after ART. Since PBMC availability was limited, sequencing covered only the TCR beta chain, with no alpha chain pairing. CDR3 length ranges in HIV repertoires were narrower than in controls, and network structure suggested an antigen-experienced repertoire with only a slight naive shift after ART. No data were available on ART adherence, viral resistance or therapy changes, limiting inferences about post-ART repertoire changes. Unsorted PBMC were profiled instead of sorted CD4+ and CD8+ T cells because pre-ART samples had limited cell numbers. Samples dated from the mid-2000s to the late 2010s, and the ART regimens used may be less effective than current ones.

The immunoSEQ hsTCRB v3.0 assay was used at survey level resolution to sequence the TRB variable region. TRB sequencing targeted a depth of about 40,000-50,000 T-cell genomes per sample. Pooled TRB libraries were sequenced on an Illumina MiSeq with a v3 150-cycle kit. Per the source publication's procedure: Repertoire analysis was performed in R inside a reproducible Nextflow workflow that covered QC, data transformation and analysis. LymphoSeq2, an R package for exploring AIRR-Seq data, was used to implement custom analyses. A few samples that produced fewer than 5000 total TRB sequences were removed, so under 200 HIV repertoires were analyzed. Among the 190 or so HIV repertoires that were kept, some 60 were collected before ART initiation and about 130 were collected after ART initiation. Repertoires were downsampled to 5000 TRB nucleotide sequences, with summary statistics averaged over 100 downsampling iterations. Only TRB sequences with CDR3 regions of at least seven amino acids were retained for analysis. Two measures captured diversity: a Shannon entropy-derived clonality score and the Gini coefficient. In the repertoire networks, any two of the top 5000 CDR3 amino acid sequences were connected whenever the two sequences differed by an edit distance of one. For TRB CDR3 amino acid sequences, antigen specificity groups and MHC restriction were predicted with GLIPH2. To flag known associations with CMV, EBV, HIV or tissue antigens, CDR3 amino acid sequences were compared against VDJdb and McPAS-TCR. Pre-ART, post-ART and control groups were compared with Wilcoxon signed-rank tests and Holm-Bonferroni correction. TCRdb re-hosts the immuneACCESS table, in-frame sequences only. Its copies lack some clones; in the studies checked, an unresolved V gene accounts for under half of them, and the cause for the rest is not known. V and J calls and clone size come straight from that table; D and trimming were deduced from the DNA. For this sample there are about 11,000 clones; 76% appear just once. 15% to 20% of the sample is held by the ten biggest clonotypes.

A distance of 13 bases separates the germline ends of V and J, which lose 8 bases and 0 bases respectively. In the germline V gene, CDR1 corresponds to MDHEN and CDR2 to SYDVKM. The CDR3 spans 15 residues, from the cysteine through the phenylalanine. CDR3 DNA only is kept here, 45 bases in frame from base 1. Participants were included only if at least one PBMC sample before ART initiation and at least two post-ART samples were available. Every participant with HIV received treatment in the United States of America. Before DNA extraction, cryopreserved samples of about 1-11 million PBMC were thawed and then washed. At the time of the earliest PBMC sample, participants with HIV were aged between roughly 20 and 54 years. Per participant, PBMC samples came from 1-4 timepoints prior to ART initiation and 2-8 timepoints following ART initiation, for a median of 7 samples. Serial HIV viral load, CD4+ T-cell count, ART history and demographic data were obtained for every participant. A Qiagen kit on a QIAcube was used to extract genomic DNA from unsorted PBMC, with samples processed in batches of 12.

For this clone: The target of this receptor is not known. The sample holds no much larger clone one base away, and base qualities are not on file.

The starting material was unsorted PBMCs, obtained at the start of antiretroviral therapy, before treatment. The sequence came from a man aged 25 to 40 with HIV. This receptor chain uses TRBV28 and TRBJ1-4, with no reliable assignment of the D segment. The DNA sequence follows: TGTGCCAGCCGCAGGTCACCGGCAACTAATGAAAAACTGTTTTTT. Its protein product is CASRRSPATNEKLFF.